The clone carrying this TCR beta chain showed up just once. The entry originates in a study of CD8+CD57+ T cells in acquired aplastic anemia. Patients chosen for sequencing had CD8+CD57+ cells that had expanded, as shown by flow cytometry. Investigators profiled TCR beta VDJ and CDR3 from genomic DNA template. One entry per CDR3 protein results from TCRdb running MiXCR on the reads. The sample has approximately 190,000 distinct CDR3 sequences, less than 60% seen once. CDR1 and CDR2 from the germline V gene are SGHRS and YFSETQ. The germline V and J ends were trimmed by 1 base and 3 bases, with 8 bases remaining between them. The CDR3 covers 15 residues.

The chain has TRBV5-1 and TRBJ2-6; D gene unclear. This receptor was taken from a human donor with aplastic anemia. What was sequenced was sorted CD4+, CD8+, or CD8+CD57+ T cells (not recorded which) from PBMCs. This CDR3 is CASSLSKVGANVLTF. The CDR3 region has the DNA TGCGCCAGCAGCTTGAGCAAGGTTGGGGCCAACGTCCTGACTTTC.